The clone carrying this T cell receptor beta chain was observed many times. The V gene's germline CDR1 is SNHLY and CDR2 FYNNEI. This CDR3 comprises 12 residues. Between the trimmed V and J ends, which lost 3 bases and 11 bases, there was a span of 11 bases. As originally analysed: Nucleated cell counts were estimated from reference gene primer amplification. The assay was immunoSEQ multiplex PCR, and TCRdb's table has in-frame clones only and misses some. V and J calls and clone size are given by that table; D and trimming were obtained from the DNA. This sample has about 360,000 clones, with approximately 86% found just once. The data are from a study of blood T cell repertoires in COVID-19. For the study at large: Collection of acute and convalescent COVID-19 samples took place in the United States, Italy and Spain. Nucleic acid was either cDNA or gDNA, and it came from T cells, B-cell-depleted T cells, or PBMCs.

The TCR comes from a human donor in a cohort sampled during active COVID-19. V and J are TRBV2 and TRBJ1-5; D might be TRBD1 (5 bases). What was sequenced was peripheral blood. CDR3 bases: TGTGCCAGCAGTGAGGAACCGGGGGCCCAGCATTTT. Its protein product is CASSEEPGAQHF. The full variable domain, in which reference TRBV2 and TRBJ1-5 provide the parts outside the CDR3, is EPEVTQTPSHQVTQMGQEVILRCVPISNHLYFYWYRQILGQKVEFLVSFYNNEISEKSEIFDDQFSVERPDGSNFTLKIRSTKLEDSAMYFCASSEEPGAQHFGDGTRLSIL.